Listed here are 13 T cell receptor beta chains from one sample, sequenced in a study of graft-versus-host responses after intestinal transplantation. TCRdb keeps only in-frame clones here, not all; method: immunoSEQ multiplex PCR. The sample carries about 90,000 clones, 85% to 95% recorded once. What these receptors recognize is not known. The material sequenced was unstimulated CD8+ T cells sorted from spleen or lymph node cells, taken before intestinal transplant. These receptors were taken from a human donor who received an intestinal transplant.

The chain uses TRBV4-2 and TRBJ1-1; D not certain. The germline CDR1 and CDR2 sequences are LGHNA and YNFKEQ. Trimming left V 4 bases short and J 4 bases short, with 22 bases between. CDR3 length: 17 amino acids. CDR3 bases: TGTGCCAGCAGCCCAGCCCTCGTATGGGGAGTGAGCACTGAAGCTTTCTTT. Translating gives CASSPALVWGVSTEAFF.

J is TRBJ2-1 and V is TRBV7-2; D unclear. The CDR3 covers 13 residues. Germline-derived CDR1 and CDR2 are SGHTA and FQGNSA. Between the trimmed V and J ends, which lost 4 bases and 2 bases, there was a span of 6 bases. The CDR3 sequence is CASSSTTYNEQFF. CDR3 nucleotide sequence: TGTGCCAGCAGCTCCACTACCTACAATGAGCAGTTCTTC. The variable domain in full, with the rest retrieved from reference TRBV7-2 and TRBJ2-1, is GAGVSQSPSNKVTEKGKDVELRCDPISGHTALYWYRQSLGQGLEFLIYFQGNSAPDKSGLPSDRFSAERTGGSVSTLTIQRTQQEDSAVYLCASSSTTYNEQFFGPGTRLTVL.

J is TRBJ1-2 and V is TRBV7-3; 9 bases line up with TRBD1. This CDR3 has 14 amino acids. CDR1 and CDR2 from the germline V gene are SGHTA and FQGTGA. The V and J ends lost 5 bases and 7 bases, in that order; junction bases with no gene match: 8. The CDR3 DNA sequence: TGTGCCAGCAGCGCCGGGACAGGGACCGGTGGCTACACCTTC. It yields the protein CASSAGTGTGGYTF.

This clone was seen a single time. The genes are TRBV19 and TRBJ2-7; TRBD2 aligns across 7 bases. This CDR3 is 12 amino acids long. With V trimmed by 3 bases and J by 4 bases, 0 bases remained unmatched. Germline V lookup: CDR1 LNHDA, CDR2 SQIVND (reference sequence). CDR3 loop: CASSMGGYEQYF. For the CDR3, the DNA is TGTGCCAGTAGTATGGGGGGGTACGAGCAGTACTTC.

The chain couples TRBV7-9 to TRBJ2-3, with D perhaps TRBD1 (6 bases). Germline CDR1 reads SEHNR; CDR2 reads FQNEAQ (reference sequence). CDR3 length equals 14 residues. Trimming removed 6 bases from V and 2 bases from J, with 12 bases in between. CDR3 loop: CASRQGSLTDTQYF. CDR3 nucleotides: TGTGCCAGCAGACAGGGCAGCCTCACAGATACGCAGTATTTT.

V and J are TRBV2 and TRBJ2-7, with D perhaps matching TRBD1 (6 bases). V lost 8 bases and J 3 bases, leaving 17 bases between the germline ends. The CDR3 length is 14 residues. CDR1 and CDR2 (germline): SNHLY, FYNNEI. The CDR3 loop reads CASQEVGGNYEQYF. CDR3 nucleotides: TGTGCCAGCCAAGAAGTTGGGGGCAACTACGAGCAGTACTTC.

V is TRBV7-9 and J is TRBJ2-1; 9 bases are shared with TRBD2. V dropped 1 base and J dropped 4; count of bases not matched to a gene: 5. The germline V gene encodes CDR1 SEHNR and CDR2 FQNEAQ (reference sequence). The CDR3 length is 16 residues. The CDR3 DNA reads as TGTGCCAGCAGCTTAGTACGACTAGCGGTATACAATGAGCAGTTCTTC. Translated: CASSLVRLAVYNEQFF.

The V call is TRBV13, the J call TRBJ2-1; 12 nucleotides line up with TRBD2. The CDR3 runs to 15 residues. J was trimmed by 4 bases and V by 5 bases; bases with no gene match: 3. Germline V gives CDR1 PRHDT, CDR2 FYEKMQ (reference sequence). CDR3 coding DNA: TGTGCCAGCAGCCCTAGCGGGAGGGGATACAATGAGCAGTTCTTC. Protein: CASSPSGRGYNEQFF.

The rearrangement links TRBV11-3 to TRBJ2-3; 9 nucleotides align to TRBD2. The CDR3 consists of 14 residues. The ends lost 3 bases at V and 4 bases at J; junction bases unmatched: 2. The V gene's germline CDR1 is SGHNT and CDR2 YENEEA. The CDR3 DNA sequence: TGTGCCAGCAGCTTTGCGGGGGGGCCAGATACGCAGTATTTT. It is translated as CASSFAGGPDTQYF.

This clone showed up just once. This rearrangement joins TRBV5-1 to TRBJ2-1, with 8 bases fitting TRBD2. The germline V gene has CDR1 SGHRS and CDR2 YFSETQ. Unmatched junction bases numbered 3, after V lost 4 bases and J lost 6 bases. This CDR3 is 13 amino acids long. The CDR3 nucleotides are TGCGCCAGCAGCCCGGGGACTAGCAATGAGCAGTTCTTC. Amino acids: CASSPGTSNEQFF.

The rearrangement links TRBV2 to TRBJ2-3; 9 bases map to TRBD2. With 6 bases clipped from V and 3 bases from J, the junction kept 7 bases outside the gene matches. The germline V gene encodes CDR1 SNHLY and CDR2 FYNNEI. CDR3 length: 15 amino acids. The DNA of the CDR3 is TGTGCCAGCAGAGCGCGGGGGGGCTTTACAGATACGCAGTATTTT. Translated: CASRARGGFTDTQYF.

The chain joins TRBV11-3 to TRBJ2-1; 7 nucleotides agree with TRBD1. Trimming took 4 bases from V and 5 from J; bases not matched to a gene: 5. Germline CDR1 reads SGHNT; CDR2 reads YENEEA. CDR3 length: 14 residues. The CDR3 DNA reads TGTGCCAGCAGCTACAGGACAGGACACAATGAGCAGTTCTTC. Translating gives CASSYRTGHNEQFF.

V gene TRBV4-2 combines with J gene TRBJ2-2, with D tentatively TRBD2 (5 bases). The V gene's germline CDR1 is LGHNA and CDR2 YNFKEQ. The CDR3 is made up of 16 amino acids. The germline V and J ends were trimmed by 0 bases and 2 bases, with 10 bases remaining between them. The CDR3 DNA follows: TGTGCCAGCAGCCAAGATGACTATTCCAACACCGGGGAGCTGTTTTTT. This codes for CASSQDDYSNTGELFF.